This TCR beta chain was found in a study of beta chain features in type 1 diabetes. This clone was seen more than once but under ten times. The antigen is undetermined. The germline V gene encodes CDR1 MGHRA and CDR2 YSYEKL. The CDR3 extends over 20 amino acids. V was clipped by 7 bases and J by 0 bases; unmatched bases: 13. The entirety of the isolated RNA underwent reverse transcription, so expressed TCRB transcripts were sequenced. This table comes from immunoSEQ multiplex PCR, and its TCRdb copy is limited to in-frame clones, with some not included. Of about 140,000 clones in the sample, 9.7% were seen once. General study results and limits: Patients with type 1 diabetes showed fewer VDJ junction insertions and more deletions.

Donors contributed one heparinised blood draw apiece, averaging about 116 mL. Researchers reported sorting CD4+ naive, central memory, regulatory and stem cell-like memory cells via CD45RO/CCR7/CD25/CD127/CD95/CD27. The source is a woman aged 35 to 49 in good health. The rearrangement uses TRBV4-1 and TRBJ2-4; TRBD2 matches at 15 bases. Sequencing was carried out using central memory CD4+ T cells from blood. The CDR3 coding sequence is TGCGCCAGCAAGCAGACTGAGGGACTAGCGGGGGGTACAGCCAAAAACATTCAGTACTTC. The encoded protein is CASKQTEGLAGGTAKNIQYF.